The 30 T cell receptor beta chains below all came from one sample that was sequenced in a study of cytomegalovirus exposure and HLA in healthy donors. The PCR used 60 Vbeta and 13 Jbeta primers. Assay: immunoSEQ multiplex PCR; the TCRdb copy retains only in-frame clones and omits some. The profile shows about 160,000 clones, approximately 81% of them singletons. What was sequenced was PBMCs. Source of these receptors: a man aged 18 to 35 in good health and CMV-seronegative.

Here the CDR3 reads CASSRGSGGAGETQYF. CDR3 DNA: TGCGCCAGCAGCCGAGGAAGCGGGGGGGCCGGAGAGACCCAGTACTTC. V gene TRBV5-1 combines with J gene TRBJ2-5; TRBD2 matches 10 bases. From germline, CDR1 is SGHRS and CDR2 YFSETQ. The V gene end was trimmed by 4 bases and the J gene end by 4 bases; junction bases not matched to a gene: 10. This CDR3 has 16 residues.

This clone was counted once. The chain combines TRBV28 with TRBJ2-7; possibly TRBD1 for D (6 bases). CDR3 length: 14 amino acids. Germline V lookup: CDR1 MDHEN, CDR2 SYDVKM. The V end lost 2 bases, the J end lost 9 bases, and 17 bases lay between the germline ends. CDR3 loop: CASSLQDRGARQYF. CDR3 DNA: TGTGCCAGCAGTTTACAGGACAGAGGAGCACGGCAGTACTTC.

This sequence joins TRBV7-9 and TRBJ2-2; the D gene is possibly TRBD2 (6 bases). Germline V gene sequence: CDR1 SEHNR, CDR2 FQNEAQ (reference sequence). The V and J ends lost 6 bases and 0 bases respectively, with 20 bases between them. The CDR3 consists of 18 residues. Here the CDR3 reads CASRYLRGAGTNTGELFF. The CDR3, as DNA: TGTGCCAGCAGGTACCTCCGAGGGGCGGGGACGAACACCGGGGAGCTGTTTTTT.

The gene calls are TRBV7-2 and TRBJ1-4; 7 nucleotides match TRBD1. CDR1 is SGHTA, CDR2 FQGNSA, per germline. V was clipped by 5 bases and J by 5 bases; unmatched bases: 5. The CDR3 is made up of 14 amino acids. CDR3 in DNA: TGTGCCAGCAGCCCCCGGGACAGCAATGAAAAACTGTTTTTT. It yields the protein CASSPRDSNEKLFF.

This chain joins TRBV29-1 and TRBJ1-4; 8 bases align to TRBD1. CDR1 SQVTM and CDR2 ANQGSEA come from the germline V gene. This CDR3 is built from 17 residues. Trimming removed 5 bases from V and 5 bases from J; junction bases left unmatched: 16. DNA of the CDR3: TGCAGCGTTCGGACAGGGCCGAACTGGGGGACGAATGAAAAACTGTTTTTT. Translated: CSVRTGPNWGTNEKLFF.

This chain joins TRBV14 and TRBJ2-5; 10 bases are a match to TRBD1. The J segment lost 5 bases and the V segment lost 2 bases, leaving 5 bases of the junction unmatched. CDR1 and CDR2 from the germline V gene are SGHDN and FVKESK. The CDR3 contains 15 residues. CDR3 residues: CASSQTTGGGETQYF. For the CDR3, the DNA is TGTGCCAGCAGCCAAACGACAGGGGGCGGCGAGACCCAGTACTTC.

The genes are TRBV4-1 and TRBJ2-7; 8 positions agree with TRBD1. Germline V lookup: CDR1 MGHRA, CDR2 YSYEKL. This CDR3 is 14 amino acids long. V lost 5 bases to trimming and J lost 5 bases; unmatched junction nucleotides: 8. CDR3 sequence reads: CASSGGQGANEQYF. In DNA, the CDR3 is TGCGCCAGCAGCGGTGGCCAGGGGGCAAACGAGCAGTACTTC.

The chain employs TRBV19 and TRBJ2-7; 9 bases agree with TRBD2. Germline lookup yields CDR1 LNHDA and CDR2 SQIVND (reference sequence). The V gene end was trimmed by 6 bases and the J gene end by 3 bases; junction bases not matched to a gene: 6. CDR3 length: 14 amino acids. The CDR3 DNA is TGTGCCAGTAGCGTAGCGGGAGTGGACTACGAGCAGTACTTC. This gives the protein CASSVAGVDYEQYF.

This clone has only a few counts. V gene TRBV19 combines with J gene TRBJ2-5; D is possibly TRBD2 (5 bases). CDR1 is LNHDA and CDR2 is SQIVND in the germline V gene (reference sequence). With 4 bases removed from V and 4 bases from J, the gap between germline ends came to 7 bases. The CDR3 consists of 12 residues. In DNA form, the CDR3 reads TGTGCCAGTAGTACCGAGGGAGAGACCCAGTACTTC. Encoded protein: CASSTEGETQYF.

This clone has a handful of counts. This chain connects TRBV25-1 to TRBJ1-6; D perhaps matches TRBD1 (6 bases). CDR1 and CDR2 from the germline V gene are MGHDK and SYGVNS. Deletions cut 2 bases from V and 8 bases from J, with 16 bases between. This CDR3 is built from 16 residues. The CDR3 region is CASSEVGQGYHSPLHF. For the CDR3, the DNA is TGTGCCAGCAGTGAAGTGGGGCAGGGGTATCATTCACCCCTCCACTTT.

This chain connects TRBV5-4 to TRBJ2-3, with D hard to call. V lost 3 bases and J 0 bases, leaving 11 bases between the germline ends. Germline CDR1 reads SGHNT; CDR2 reads YYREEE (reference sequence). The CDR3 is 15 amino acids. The CDR3 bases are TGTGCCAGCAGCTCCGGAGTAACCAGCACAGATACGCAGTATTTT. Amino acid sequence: CASSSGVTSTDTQYF.

The CDR3 region is CASSLATSGSCEQYF. CDR3 coding DNA: TGTGCCAGCAGCTTAGCGACTAGCGGGAGTTGCGAGCAGTACTTC. The chain joins TRBV13 to TRBJ2-7; 12 bases match TRBD2. V lost 1 base to trimming and J lost 6 bases; unmatched junction nucleotides: 4. The germline gives CDR1 PRHDT, CDR2 FYEKMQ (reference sequence). The CDR3 totals 15 residues.

The chain is built from TRBV7-8 and TRBJ2-5, with D perhaps TRBD1 (6 bases). Trimming left V 5 bases short and J 2 bases short, with 12 bases between. Per the germline V gene, CDR1 is SGHVS and CDR2 is FQNEAQ. This CDR3 is 14 amino acids long. The CDR3 region has the DNA TGTGCCAGCAGCCAATGGACAGCACAAGAGACCCAGTACTTC. The encoded protein is CASSQWTAQETQYF.

The rearrangement links TRBV6-6 to TRBJ2-3, with 8 nucleotides matching TRBD1. J was trimmed by 2 bases and V by 0 bases; bases with no gene match: 4. There are 16 residues in the CDR3. CDR1 and CDR2 (germline): MNHNY, SVGAGI (reference sequence). The CDR3 sequence is CASSYSRTGLTDTQYF. CDR3 DNA sequence: TGTGCCAGCAGTTACTCGCGGACAGGGCTCACAGATACGCAGTATTTT.

The CDR3 protein is CATHRETYNEQFF. The CDR3 nucleotides are TGTGCCACCCACAGGGAGACTTACAATGAGCAGTTCTTC. The chain employs TRBV7-9 and TRBJ2-1; possible D gene TRBD1, 6 bases. The CDR3 is made up of 13 amino acids. Germline CDR1 SEHNR, CDR2 FQNEAQ (reference sequence). V was cut by 10 bases and J by 4 bases, with 14 bases left in between.

The CDR3 coding sequence is TGTGCCAGCAGTGAAGGAGCTGAATATCAGCCCCAGCATTTT. It is translated as CASSEGAEYQPQHF. The chain combines TRBV6-1 with TRBJ1-5; D is uncertain. CDR1 and CDR2 from the germline V gene are MNHNS and SASEGT. V was shortened by 1 base and J by 5 bases, with 9 bases between the two germline ends. The CDR3 has 14 residues.

This rearrangement joins TRBV18 to TRBJ1-4; D is unresolved. V lost 3 bases, J lost 5 bases, and 7 bases lay in between. CDR1 KGHSH and CDR2 LQKENI come from the germline V gene. This CDR3 contains 13 residues. The CDR3 DNA reads as TGTGCCAGCTCACCGGAACTAAATGAAAAACTGTTTTTT. Amino acids: CASSPELNEKLFF.

This clone was observed a handful of times. CDR3 in DNA: TGCGCCAGCAGCTTCCTGGACTCGCTTGGCGATACGCAGTATTTT. Amino acids: CASSFLDSLGDTQYF. The J gene is TRBJ2-3, the V gene TRBV5-1; D might be TRBD2 (5 bases). V lost 2 bases to trimming and J lost 6 bases, with 16 bases between them. This CDR3 comprises 15 residues. CDR1 is SGHRS and CDR2 is YFSETQ in the germline V gene.

The chain couples TRBV10-3 to TRBJ2-7, with TRBD2 identical over 15 bases. CDR3 size: 16 residues. Germline values: CDR1 ENHRY, CDR2 SYGVKD. V gave up 0 bases and J gave up 13 bases; unmatched junction bases: 10. CDR3 coding DNA: TGTGCCATCAGTGAGTCGGAGGCCGGGACTAGCGGGGGGATCTACTTC. Amino acid sequence: CAISESEAGTSGGIYF.

This clone was counted a few times. V is TRBV30 and J is TRBJ1-6; no clear D gene. V was shortened by 2 bases and J by 1 base, with 12 bases between the two germline ends. Per germline, CDR1 GTSNPN and CDR2 SVGIG (reference sequence). This CDR3 has 16 amino acids. The CDR3 is CAWSIPGSSYNSPLHF. In DNA form, the CDR3 reads TGTGCCTGGAGTATCCCTGGGAGTTCCTATAATTCACCCCTCCACTTT. Based on the CDR3 plus reference TRBV30 and TRBJ1-6, the full variable domain is SQTIHQWPATLVQPVGSPLSLECTVEGTSNPNLYWYRQAAGRGLQLLFYSVGIGQISSEVPQNLSASRPQDRQFILSSKKLLLSDSGFYLCAWSIPGSSYNSPLHFGNGTRLTVT.

The chain is built from TRBV28 and TRBJ2-7; 8 positions match TRBD1. This CDR3 region has 14 residues. Trimming took 9 bases from V and 1 from J; bases not matched to a gene: 8. Germline assignment: CDR1 MDHEN and CDR2 SYDVKM. The DNA for the CDR3 is TGTGCCAGTGGGACAGGTGCTACATCCTACGAGCAGTACTTC. Encoded protein: CASGTGATSYEQYF.

The J gene is TRBJ2-2, the V gene TRBV5-1, with D perhaps TRBD2 (6 bases). In germline, CDR1 is SGHRS, CDR2 YFSETQ. This CDR3 has 16 amino acids. The V gene lost 4 bases and the J gene lost 0 bases, with 13 bases spanning the gap. The CDR3 nucleotides are TGCGCCAGCAGCGCTGGGGGGACGTCGAACACCGGGGAGCTGTTTTTT. It translates to CASSAGGTSNTGELFF.

The rearrangement uses TRBV6-1 and TRBJ1-1; 8 positions match TRBD1. Germline CDR1 reads MNHNS; CDR2 reads SASEGT. The CDR3 is 14 amino acids. Germline trimming cut 5 bases from V and 3 bases from J; bases unmatched to any gene: 5. The CDR3 nucleotides are TGTGCCAGCAGTCCAAGACAGGGGTACACTGAAGCTTTCTTT. This encodes CASSPRQGYTEAFF.

This chain uses TRBV6-5 with TRBJ2-5; TRBD2 matches 14 bases. TRBJ2-7 explains the end of the DNA better; the J call may be wrong. The CDR3 sequence is 14 residues long. The germline CDR1 and CDR2 sequences are MNHEY and SVGAGI. CDR3 in DNA: TGTGCCAGCAGGGAAGGGACTAGCGGGGGCGAGCAGTACTTC. It yields the protein CASREGTSGGEQYF.

For this clone: A junction end diverges from the germline sequence, so it may reflect a read error. The chain links TRBV7-6 to TRBJ2-1, with D possibly matching TRBD2 (7 bases). CDR3 size: 14 residues. CDR1 is SGHVS and CDR2 is FNYEAQ in the germline V gene. The chain's CDR3 is CASSLRGAYNEQLF. The CDR3 DNA sequence: TGTGCCAGCAGCTTACGGGGGGCCTACAATGAGCAGCTCTTC.

This clone was counted only a few times. The chain combines TRBV7-2 with TRBJ1-5, with 8 bases matching TRBD1. CDR1 and CDR2 from the germline V gene are SGHTA and FQGNSA. J gave up 2 bases and V 4 bases, and 4 bases lay outside the gene matches. The CDR3 spans 15 residues. The CDR3 coding sequence is TGTGCCAGCAGCTGGGGGACAGGAGGCAATCAGCCCCAGCATTTT. Its translation is CASSWGTGGNQPQHF.

The count of this clone is one. The J gene is TRBJ1-2, the V gene TRBV30, with 7 positions matching TRBD1. The length of the CDR3 is 14 residues. The V segment lost 3 bases and the J segment 8 bases; nucleotides outside the gene matches: 12. The germline V gene encodes CDR1 GTSNPN and CDR2 SVGIG (reference sequence). The CDR3 reads CAWSRDRTHTGYTF. The CDR3 DNA sequence: TGTGCCTGGAGCAGGGACAGAACCCACACGGGCTACACCTTC.

This rearrangement joins TRBV7-2 to TRBJ1-1; the D is unclear. Trimming took 2 bases from V and 6 from J, leaving 13 bases between them. CDR3 length: 14 amino acids. Germline CDR1 and CDR2: SGHTA and FQGNSA. The CDR3 loop is CASSLMWAGAEAFF. In DNA form, the CDR3 reads TGTGCCAGCAGCTTAATGTGGGCAGGCGCTGAAGCTTTCTTT.

The V call is TRBV19, the J call TRBJ1-2; 9 nucleotides align to TRBD1. V lost 7 bases, J lost 7 bases, and 13 bases stayed unmatched. This CDR3 contains 15 residues. Germline CDR1 LNHDA, CDR2 SQIVND (reference sequence). For the CDR3, the DNA is TGTGCCAGTACCGGAGATGGGACAGGGAATGGTGGCTACACCTTC. This codes for CASTGDGTGNGGYTF.

The sample holds a few counts of this clone. This chain uses TRBV5-1 with TRBJ2-7; D might be TRBD2 (6 bases). CDR3 length: 14 amino acids. The germline V and J ends were trimmed by 7 bases and 2 bases, with 16 bases remaining between them. The germline V gene encodes CDR1 SGHRS and CDR2 YFSETQ. The CDR3 DNA sequence: TGCGCCAGCCGCGGTCTGGGGAGGACCTACGAGCAGTACTTC. Protein sequence: CASRGLGRTYEQYF.